This T cell receptor (beta chain) is from a study of shared clonotypes between healthy human individuals. Study-level information: The study drew on two women and three men aged 18 to 49 as donors.

The study ran the assay at deep level. Here immunoSEQ multiplex PCR was the method, and the copy in TCRdb shows in-frame clones only, minus some. The data show approximately 470,000 clones, with roughly 80% seen just once and about 13% held by the top ten. Nashville, Tennessee was home to all donors, each a Caucasian adult. The ends were cut back, 2 bases at V and 5 bases at J, with 12 bases in the middle. Looked up from germline, CDR1 is GTSNPN and CDR2 is SVGIG (reference sequence). CDR3 length: 14 amino acids. The sequence was collected from a middle-aged woman in good health. Some clones in this sample may be carry-over from other donors' samples. J is TRBJ1-4 and V is TRBV30; TRBD1 is a possible D gene (6 bases). The sample consisted of PBMCs. The CDR3 DNA follows: TGTGCCTGGAGTTTGGGGGGCCTAAATGAAAAACTGTTTTTT. Its translation is CAWSLGGLNEKLFF.